The rows below give T cell receptor beta chains drawn from one sample of a study of identical twins. TCRdb used MiXCR to reprocess the 5' RACE reads, holding one entry per CDR3 protein. The sample carries approximately 300,000 distinct CDR3 sequences, around 9.7% recorded once. These sequences were also reported in another study, on yellow fever vaccine responses in identical twins.

The specimen was CD8+ T cells sorted from blood. The origin of the receptors is a woman in her late teens or twenties in good health. Both conserved end residues are part of each CDR3. Each record gives: V gene, clone size, J gene, D gene, CDR3 DNA, CDR3 protein. D genes are given only for firm matches. Clone sizes are given selectively: once, few, many, or a class where the clone is expanded.

>TRBV6-1|few|TRBJ2-5|TRBD2
TGTGCCAGCAGTGAAGCCGGGGGGGGCCAAGAGACCCAGTACTTC
CASSEAGGGQETQYF
>TRBV7-3|few|TRBJ2-5|NA
TGTGCCAGCAGCCCCCGGGGGGCGTGGGAGACCCAGTACTTC
CASSPRGAWETQYF
>TRBV27|few|TRBJ2-7|NA
TGTGCCAGCAGTTTATCCCGGGCTAGCTACGAGCAGTACTTC
CASSLSRASYEQYF
>TRBV4-2|NA|TRBJ2-1|NA
TGTGCCAGCAGCCAAGGACAGTATGCCTACAATGAGCAGTTCTTC
CASSQGQYAYNEQFF
>TRBV4-3|many|TRBJ2-7|NA
TGCGCCAGCAGCCAAGATAGAGGCCGCTACGAGCAGTACTTC
CASSQDRGRYEQYF
>TRBV6-5|once|TRBJ1-2|TRBD1
TGTGCCAGCAGTAAGGGGGCCTATGGCTACACCTTC
CASSKGAYGYTF
>TRBV28|many|TRBJ2-1|NA
TGTGCCAGCAGACTACTCCTCCGGGAACCCAATGAGCAGTTCTTC
CASRLLLREPNEQFF
>TRBV7-9|few|TRBJ2-7|NA
TGTGCCAGTACCAAATCACCTATGGCTTTCGAGCAGTACTTC
CASTKSPMAFEQYF
>TRBV11-2|few|TRBJ2-7|NA
TGTGCCAGCAGCGAACAGGGCAACGAGCAGTACTTC
CASSEQGNEQYF
>TRBV11-2|many|TRBJ2-3|TRBD2
TGTGCCAGCAGCTTAGGTGCCCCCGCTAGCGGGAGTCCAGGCACAGATACGCAGTATTTT
CASSLGAPASGSPGTDTQYF
>TRBV5-5|few|TRBJ2-5|NA
TGTGCCAGCAGCTCGCCCGTCCTTGGGGGCCTACCGGGGGAGACCCAGTACTTC
CASSSPVLGGLPGETQYF
>TRBV14|NA|TRBJ2-7|NA
TGTGCCAGCAGCCAAGGTAACGGAAACTCCTACGAGCAGTACTTC
CASSQGNGNSYEQYF
>TRBV29-1|few|TRBJ2-7|NA
TGCAGCGTTGAAGGGGGAGGGGGCGAGCAGTACTTC
CSVEGGGGEQYF
>TRBV9|NA|TRBJ2-3|TRBD2
TGTGCCAGCAGCGTAGAAGGCGGGGGGCCCACAGATACGCAGTATTTT
CASSVEGGGPTDTQYF
>TRBV19|NA|TRBJ2-3|NA
TGTGCCAGTAGTATTGATATGGGGCTAGCAGCAGATACGCAGTATTTT
CASSIDMGLAADTQYF
>TRBV4-2|few|TRBJ2-5|NA
TGTGCCAGCAGCCCCGAGTACCAGGCGGGGTTTGAGACCCAGTACTTC
CASSPEYQAGFETQYF
>TRBV20-1|few|TRBJ2-1|NA
TGCAGTGCTAGAGATGTGGCGGCAGCTTACAATGAGCAGTTCTTC
CSARDVAAAYNEQFF
>TRBV28|NA|TRBJ1-5|NA
TGTGCCAGCAGTACGACGACAGGCCTAGATCAGCCCCAGCATTTT
CASSTTTGLDQPQHF
>TRBV6-6|NA|TRBJ2-1|NA
TGTGCCAGCAGTTATGGGCTAGCGAATGAGCAGTTCTTC
CASSYGLANEQFF
>TRBV2|few|TRBJ2-7|NA
TGTGCCAGCAGTGAACGACCGAAGGGTAGTGACGAGCAGTACTTC
CASSERPKGSDEQYF
>TRBV27|few|TRBJ2-7|NA
TGTGCCAGCATACCGAACCTTCTGAGTTCCTACGAGCAGTACTTC
CASIPNLLSSYEQYF
>TRBV29-1|many|TRBJ2-7|NA
TGCAGCGTCCTTCTAGGTTCCGGGAAGGACTACGAGCAGTACTTC
CSVLLGSGKDYEQYF
>TRBV10-3|many|TRBJ2-5|TRBD1
TGTGCCATCAGGATCACAGGGGGAGACCAAGAGACCCAGTACTTC
CAIRITGGDQETQYF
>TRBV12-3/TRBV12-4|NA|TRBJ2-1|NA
TGTGCCAGCAGTTTAGGGCCGGGATGGGAGCAGTTCTTC
CASSLGPGWEQFF
>TRBV27|many|TRBJ2-3|NA
TGTGCCAGCAGTCCACGGACAGATTACACAGATACGCAGTATTTT
CASSPRTDYTDTQYF
>TRBV12-3/TRBV12-4|many|TRBJ2-1|TRBD1
TGTGCCAGCAGGCTGGGACAGGCCTACAATGAGCAGTTCTTC
CASRLGQAYNEQFF
>TRBV20-1|many|TRBJ2-1|NA
TGCAGTGCTAGAGATCTCCGGGATTCCTACAATGAGCAGTTCTTC
CSARDLRDSYNEQFF
>TRBV14|few|TRBJ2-7|NA
TGTGCCAGCAGCCAAGTAGACAGAAGTTACGAGCAGTACTTC
CASSQVDRSYEQYF
>TRBV7-8|NA|TRBJ2-1|NA
TGTGCCAGCAGCCCCCTTGGGGGGGCGGTAAATGAGCAGTTCTTC
CASSPLGGAVNEQFF
>TRBV29-1|many|TRBJ2-3|NA
TGCAGCGTTGAAGAGGGCTCTAGCACAGATACGCAGTATTTT
CSVEEGSSTDTQYF
>TRBV7-9|many|TRBJ1-1|NA
TGTGCCAGCAGCCCCCATGGGGGGGCGGAGGCTTTCTTT
CASSPHGGAEAFF
>TRBV12-3/TRBV12-4|many|TRBJ2-7|NA
TGTGCCAGCAGTTTCGAGAACCCTTACGAGCAGTACTTC
CASSFENPYEQYF
>TRBV20-1|many|TRBJ2-1|TRBD2
TGCAGTGCTAGACCGACTAGCGGGGCCTACAATGAGCAGTTCTTC
CSARPTSGAYNEQFF
>TRBV6-5|few|TRBJ2-3|NA
TGTGCCAGCAGTTATGGGGATACAGATACGCAGTATTTT
CASSYGDTDTQYF
>TRBV7-8|once|TRBJ2-1|TRBD2
TGTGCCAGCAGCTTGAGACTAGCAGATTCCTACAATGAGCAGTTCTTC
CASSLRLADSYNEQFF
>TRBV23-1|NA|TRBJ2-2|NA
NA
CASGTQTPGSCFF
>TRBV7-9|few|TRBJ2-5|NA
TGTGCCAGCAGCTCGGAAGGAGATGGAGGGAAGGAGACCCAGTACTTC
CASSSEGDGGKETQYF
>TRBV11-2|many|TRBJ2-7|NA
TGTGCCAGCAGCGTCGAAACAGGGTTGGGCTACGAGCAGTACTTC
CASSVETGLGYEQYF
>TRBV18|few|TRBJ2-5|TRBD1
TGTGCCAGCTCGCCTGACAGGGTGAGGACGGAGACCCAGTACTTC
CASSPDRVRTETQYF
>TRBV4-3|few|TRBJ2-3|TRBD2
TGCGCCAGCAGCCAAGGACTAGCGGGAGTTGAAGATACGCAGTATTTT
CASSQGLAGVEDTQYF
>TRBV7-9|many|TRBJ2-1|TRBD2
TGTGCCAGCACTAGCGGGGGGCCTAATGAGCAGTTCTTC
CASTSGGPNEQFF
>TRBV24-1|few|TRBJ2-6|NA
TGTGCCACCAGTGACGCCGGACATAGCTCTGGGGCCAACGTCCTGACTTTC
CATSDAGHSSGANVLTF
>TRBV29-1|many|TRBJ1-1|NA
TGCAGCGTCCCCCGGGACGGCCCCACTGAAGCTTTCTTT
CSVPRDGPTEAFF
>TRBV29-1|many|TRBJ2-7|TRBD1
TGCAGCGTCGTAACAGGGGCACTCTACGAGCAGTACTTC
CSVVTGALYEQYF
>TRBV23-1|NA|TRBJ2-1|TRBD1
TGCGCCAGCGGGAACCAGGGGGCATCCTACAATGAGCAGTTCTTC
CASGNQGASYNEQFF
>TRBV27|few|TRBJ2-7|NA
TGTGCCAGCGGGGGTGAGGGACTCGAGCAGTACTTC
CASGGEGLEQYF
>TRBV27|NA|TRBJ2-3|NA
TGTGCCAGCAGTATGTATAGCGGATTCAGCAGGGATACGCAGTATTTT
CASSMYSGFSRDTQYF
>TRBV11-2|NA|TRBJ2-1|NA
TGTGCCAGCAGCTCCCCCTGGGCTAGCAGAGGTAGGGCAAATGAGCAGTTCTTC
CASSSPWASRGRANEQFF
>TRBV28|few|TRBJ2-1|TRBD2
TGTGCCAGCAGTTACCCCGGACTAGCGGGGGGGCTCAATGAGCAGTTCTTC
CASSYPGLAGGLNEQFF
>TRBV6-9|NA|TRBJ2-6|TRBD1
TGTGCCAGCAGTCCCGGGACAGTTGCAAACTCTGGGGCCAACGTCCTGACTTTC
CASSPGTVANSGANVLTF
>TRBV29-1|NA|TRBJ2-3|NA
TGCAGCGTAGCGGAGCTCACAGATACGCAGTATTTT
CSVAELTDTQYF
>TRBV9|many|TRBJ1-6|NA
TGTGCCAGCAGCGTAGGGGATTCACCCCTCCACTTT
CASSVGDSPLHF
>TRBV3-1|many|TRBJ2-4|NA
TGTGCCAGCAGCCAAGAGCGGTTGATCGCCAAAAACATTCAGTACTTC
CASSQERLIAKNIQYF
>TRBV3-1|many|TRBJ2-7|NA
TGTGCCAGCAGCCAAGGACACGGCTATTACGAGCAGTACTTC
CASSQGHGYYEQYF